This is a list of T cell receptor beta chains from one sample in a study of T-cell reconstitution after alpha-beta-depleted transplantation in children. TCRdb processed the PCR reads anew with MiXCR; each CDR3 protein has one entry. The sample lists hundreds of thousands of distinct CDR3 sequences, 10% to 13% occurring once. The material sequenced was PBMCs, taken before TCRalphabeta/CD19-depleted stem cell transplant. These receptors originate from a child aged 2-9 years with inherited bone marrow failure, due to receive a stem cell transplant. Both conserved end residues are part of each CDR3. The D gene is left open where the match is weak. Expanded clones are given a class, and other clones once, few, many or no size at all.

length: 18
V: TRBV11-2
D: TRBD2
size: NA
J: TRBJ2-3
DNA: TGTGCCAGCAGCTTAAGCATGTTAGCGGGAGTGTGGACAGATACGCAGTATTTT
CDR3: CASSLSMLAGVWTDTQYF

length: 15
V: TRBV24-1
D: NA
size: many
J: TRBJ2-2
DNA: TGTGCCGCCCAAACCGGGACGGAACACACCGGGGAGCTGTTTTTT
CDR3: CAAQTGTEHTGELFF

length: 14
V: TRBV7-9
D: TRBD1
size: few
J: TRBJ1-2
DNA: TGTGCCAGCAGCCCGTGGGCAGGGGGCTTTGGCTACACCTTC
CDR3: CASSPWAGGFGYTF

length: 12
V: TRBV20-1
D: NA
size: few
J: TRBJ1-1
DNA: TGCAGTCCAAGGGGCGGGCGCACTGAAGCTTTCTTT
CDR3: CSPRGGRTEAFF

length: 16
V: TRBV9
D: NA
size: many
J: TRBJ2-1
DNA: TGTGCCAGCAGCGTAGGGTACGGGAGCTCCTACAATGAGCAGTTCTTC
CDR3: CASSVGYGSSYNEQFF

length: 14
V: TRBV20-1
D: TRBD2
size: many
J: TRBJ2-3
DNA: TGCAGTGCTAGATCCGGGAGGGGCGGAGATACGCAGTATTTT
CDR3: CSARSGRGGDTQYF

length: 16
V: TRBV18
D: NA
size: many
J: TRBJ2-7
DNA: TGTGCCAGCTCACCACGCGAGGGGGGCGCTTTCAACGAGCAGTACTTC
CDR3: CASSPREGGAFNEQYF

length: 14
V: TRBV5-1
D: NA
size: many
J: TRBJ2-3
DNA: TGCGCCAGCAAGGGGGGCCCGGGATCAGATACGCAGTATTTT
CDR3: CASKGGPGSDTQYF

length: 15
V: TRBV4-3
D: NA
size: many
J: TRBJ2-1
DNA: TGCGCCAGCAGCCAAGATCGGGCAGAATACAATGAGCAGTTCTTC
CDR3: CASSQDRAEYNEQFF

length: 13
V: TRBV5-1
D: NA
size: many
J: TRBJ2-5
DNA: TGCGCCAGCAGCTCGACTAGTGCGGAGACCCAGTACTTC
CDR3: CASSSTSAETQYF

length: 13
V: TRBV20-1
D: TRBD2
size: many
J: TRBJ2-3
DNA: TGCAGTGCTAGTGGGCGGGAGAGAGATACGCAGTATTTT
CDR3: CSASGRERDTQYF

length: 12
V: TRBV20-1
D: NA
size: NA
J: TRBJ1-5
DNA: TGCAGTGCTACTCGGCCGAATCAGCCCCAGCATTTT
CDR3: CSATRPNQPQHF

length: 14
V: TRBV5-1
D: NA
size: many
J: TRBJ2-3
DNA: TGCGCCAGCAGCTTGGATCGGCTCACAGATACGCAGTATTTT
CDR3: CASSLDRLTDTQYF

length: 16
V: TRBV4-3
D: TRBD1
size: NA
J: TRBJ2-7
DNA: TGCGCCAGCAGCCAGTCAGGGACAGGGGCTTCGGGGGAGCAGTACTTC
CDR3: CASSQSGTGASGEQYF

length: 17
V: TRBV15
D: TRBD2
size: many
J: TRBJ2-2
DNA: TGTGCCACCAGCAGAGGAATCGGGCTAGCGGGCACCGGGGAGCTGTTTTTT
CDR3: CATSRGIGLAGTGELFF

length: 15
V: TRBV7-9
D: TRBD2
size: many
J: TRBJ2-1
DNA: TGTGCCAGCAGCCTAGCCGGACTAGCGGGTAATGAGCAGTTCTTC
CDR3: CASSLAGLAGNEQFF

length: 16
V: TRBV10-3
D: TRBD1
size: many
J: TRBJ2-7
DNA: TGTGCCATCAGTGAGTCGGGGGACAGGCCCACCTACGAGCAGTACTTC
CDR3: CAISESGDRPTYEQYF

length: 19
V: TRBV27
D: TRBD2
size: many
J: TRBJ2-1
DNA: TGTGCCAGCAGTAAACTCCGGGAATCTAGCGGGTTAACCTACAATGAGCAGTTCTTC
CDR3: CASSKLRESSGLTYNEQFF

length: 14
V: TRBV7-6
D: NA
size: many
J: TRBJ2-7
DNA: TGTGCCAGCAGCCCGGAAGGACGGTACTACGAGCAGTACTTC
CDR3: CASSPEGRYYEQYF

length: 16
V: TRBV6-2/TRBV6-3
D: TRBD2
size: many
J: TRBJ2-2
DNA: TGTGCCAGCAGTTGGGGAAGACTAGCGGGCACCGGGGAGCTGTTTTTT
CDR3: CASSWGRLAGTGELFF

length: 15
V: TRBV14
D: NA
size: few
J: TRBJ2-7
DNA: TGTGCCAGCAGCCACCTTGACGGCCTCTCCTACGAGCAGTACTTC
CDR3: CASSHLDGLSYEQYF

length: 15
V: TRBV5-1
D: NA
size: many
J: TRBJ1-1
DNA: TGCGCCAGCAGCGGACGAGGGGATATGAACACTGAAGCTTTCTTT
CDR3: CASSGRGDMNTEAFF

length: 16
V: TRBV10-3
D: TRBD2
size: many
J: TRBJ2-1
DNA: TGTGCCATCAGTGATCTTAGCGGGTCCAAGTACAATGAGCAGTTCTTC
CDR3: CAISDLSGSKYNEQFF

length: 16
V: TRBV27
D: TRBD2
size: few
J: TRBJ2-1
DNA: TGTGCCAGCAACCCAACCTCTAGCGGGAGTAGGAATGAGCAGTTCTTC
CDR3: CASNPTSSGSRNEQFF

length: 11
V: TRBV3-1
D: NA
size: few
J: TRBJ2-5
DNA: TGTGCCAGCAGCTGGGGGAGGACCCAGTACTTC
CDR3: CASSWGRTQYF

length: 16
V: TRBV2
D: NA
size: many
J: TRBJ2-1
DNA: TGTGCCAGCAGAGGGAGAGGGGCCGGTCTATACAATGAGCAGTTCTTC
CDR3: CASRGRGAGLYNEQFF

length: 9
V: TRBV29-1
D: NA
size: many
J: TRBJ2-1
DNA: TGCAGCGTTGCAAGTGAGCAGTTCTTC
CDR3: CSVASEQFF

length: 16
V: TRBV12-3/TRBV12-4
D: TRBD1
size: many
J: TRBJ2-2
DNA: TGTGCCAGCAGGTCTCGGGACAGGGTTGGAACCGGGGAGCTGTTTTTT
CDR3: CASRSRDRVGTGELFF

length: 16
V: TRBV20-1
D: NA
size: NA
J: TRBJ2-5
DNA: TGCTGTGCGGAAATTGTGGGCGAATCGGCCAAAGAGACCCAGTACTTC
CDR3: CCAEIVGESAKETQYF

length: 19
V: TRBV20-1
D: NA
size: many
J: TRBJ2-2
DNA: TGCAGTGCTAGAGATCTTCGCGGATCCCAAGGCCCGAACACCGGGGAGCTGTTTTTT
CDR3: CSARDLRGSQGPNTGELFF

length: 15
V: TRBV24-1
D: TRBD2
size: many
J: TRBJ2-3
DNA: TGTGCCACCAGCGCACTAGCGGGTTCGACAGATACGCAGTATTTT
CDR3: CATSALAGSTDTQYF

length: 14
V: TRBV29-1
D: NA
size: many
J: TRBJ2-7
DNA: TGCAGCGTTGACTGGAGGAGCCCAGGGGACGAGCAGTACTTC
CDR3: CSVDWRSPGDEQYF

length: 15
V: TRBV7-2
D: NA
size: many
J: TRBJ2-3
DNA: TGTGCCAGCAGCCCGCGACCCGGGGGCACAGATACGCAGTATTTT
CDR3: CASSPRPGGTDTQYF

length: 19
V: TRBV13
D: TRBD1
size: many
J: TRBJ2-6
DNA: TGTGCCAGCAGTCAGGGGGGGACAGGGGGCGCCGCTGGGGCCAACGTCCTGACTTTC
CDR3: CASSQGGTGGAAGANVLTF

length: 17
V: TRBV11-2
D: NA
size: many
J: TRBJ2-2
DNA: TGTGCCAGCAGCTTAAGGTGGCTAGTCGGTAGGACCGGGGAGCTGTTTTTT
CDR3: CASSLRWLVGRTGELFF

length: 15
V: TRBV12-3/TRBV12-4
D: TRBD2
size: few
J: TRBJ2-3
DNA: TGTGCCAGCAGTTTTGGTCGGACTAGCGTGGATACGCAGTATTTT
CDR3: CASSFGRTSVDTQYF

length: 14
V: TRBV29-1
D: TRBD2
size: NA
J: TRBJ2-1
DNA: TGCAGCCTCAGAGCGGGAGGCTCCTACAATGAGCAGTTCTTC
CDR3: CSLRAGGSYNEQFF

length: 14
V: TRBV9
D: TRBD2
size: many
J: TRBJ2-7
DNA: TGTGCCAGCAGCGCGGGAGGTTCGGCCTACGAGCAGTACTTC
CDR3: CASSAGGSAYEQYF

length: 14
V: TRBV12-3/TRBV12-4
D: TRBD2
size: few
J: TRBJ2-1
DNA: TGTGCCAGCAGGCAAGCGGGAGGACGGAATGAGCAGTTCTTC
CDR3: CASRQAGGRNEQFF

length: 16
V: TRBV10-3
D: NA
size: many
J: TRBJ2-7
DNA: TGTGCCATCAGTGAGTCGAAATCGGTCGAGTGGTACGAGCAGTACTTC
CDR3: CAISESKSVEWYEQYF

length: 12
V: TRBV7-2
D: NA
size: many
J: TRBJ1-1
DNA: TGTGCCAGCAGGAGAGATACAGGGGAAGCTTTCTTT
CDR3: CASRRDTGEAFF